A selection of T cell receptor beta chains follows, all from one sample in a study of early T cells in non-severe SARS-CoV-2 infection. TCRdb analysed the 5' RACE reads with MiXCR anew, one entry per CDR3 protein. The table has tens of thousands of distinct CDR3 sequences, around 5% seen once. Sequenced input: whole blood. Receptors were obtained from an adult who was a healthcare worker with PCR-confirmed SARS-CoV-2 infection or an uninfected control (not recorded which). CDR3s include the opening cysteine and the closing phenylalanine or tryptophan. The D gene is left open where the match is weak. Clone size is given as once, few, many or a size class.

TRBJ2-7,many,TRBV9,TRBD2,TGTGCCAGCAGCGTAGGGACCGGACTAGCGGGGTACGAGCAGTACTTC,CASSVGTGLAGYEQYF
TRBJ2-3,many,TRBV5-4,TRBD2,TGTGCCAGCAGCTTGGGACTAGCGGGACTCACAGATACGCAGTATTTT,CASSLGLAGLTDTQYF
TRBJ2-1,few,TRBV7-2,NA,TGTGCCAGCAGCCGACTCACTACGTACAATGAGCAGTTCTTC,CASSRLTTYNEQFF
TRBJ1-1,many,TRBV11-3,NA,TGTGCCAGCAGCTTAGATGGGCAGGTCAACACTGAAGCTTTCTTT,CASSLDGQVNTEAFF
TRBJ1-2,many,TRBV20-1,NA,TGCAGTGCTAGAGATCCTAACCCCCCCTCTGGTCACCGAGCTAACTATGGCTACACCTTC,CSARDPNPPSGHRANYGYTF
TRBJ2-1,many,TRBV7-9,NA,TGTGCCAGCAGCTTAACAGGAGTTGGCTACAATGAGCAGTTCTTC,CASSLTGVGYNEQFF
TRBJ2-3,many,TRBV6-6,NA,TGTGCCAGCAGTCCCCGGGGGAACGGCCCCACAGATACGCAGTATTTT,CASSPRGNGPTDTQYF
TRBJ2-7,many,TRBV3-1,TRBD2,TGTGCCAGCAGCCAGCTGACACTAGCGGGAACGAACGAGCAGTACTTC,CASSQLTLAGTNEQYF
TRBJ2-1,few,TRBV29-1,TRBD1,TGCAGCGTTGGCCCCGGACAGGGCCCTAGTAATGAGCAGTTCTTC,CSVGPGQGPSNEQFF
TRBJ1-5,many,TRBV28,NA,TGTGCCAGCAGTTTATTGGGTCAGCCCCAGCATTTT,CASSLLGQPQHF
TRBJ2-3,many,TRBV3-1,TRBD2,TGTGCCAGCAGCCAAGGGATCGGAGGGAGGGCGGATACGCAGTATTTT,CASSQGIGGRADTQYF
TRBJ1-6,many,TRBV14,NA,TGTGCCAGCAGCCAGGAATCCTATAATTCACCCCTCCACTTT,CASSQESYNSPLHF
TRBJ2-1,many,TRBV7-2,NA,TGTGCCAGCAGCTCCCAGGGTATAGTAAGCAATGAGCAGTTCTTC,CASSSQGIVSNEQFF
TRBJ2-2,many,TRBV7-6,TRBD2,TGTGCCAGCAGCTTCCTTCTAGCGGGAGGCACCGGGGAGCTGTTTTTT,CASSFLLAGGTGELFF
TRBJ2-1,many,TRBV18,NA,TGTGCCAGCTCCTTCGAACGAAACAATGAGCAGTTCTTC,CASSFERNNEQFF
TRBJ2-1,many,TRBV7-6,TRBD1,TGTGCCAGCAGCAGAGGGACAGGGCGTGAGCAGTTCTTC,CASSRGTGREQFF